This T cell receptor beta chain was observed in a study of shared clonotypes between healthy human individuals. General study points: At large depth, rarefaction still showed sorted-subset sequencing to be incomplete.

Sequencing was performed with immunoSEQ multiplex PCR; in TCRdb, only in-frame clones are kept and a portion is missing. Of under 2,500,000 clones in the sample, under 97% were seen once. Of note for this clone: Its antigen is undetermined.

The sequencing input was naive CD4+ T cells sorted from blood. The subset denotes: CD45RA+ positively selected. The receptor was derived from a man aged 18 to 29 in good health.

This CDR3 is CASSGHGVLYNEQFF. In nucleotides, the CDR3 is TGTGCCAGCAGCGGCCATGGGGTACTCTACAATGAGCAGTTCTTC. The rearrangement uses TRBV9 and TRBJ2-1; D not resolved. V was trimmed by 3 bases and J by 3 bases, leaving 13 bases between them. The CDR3 loop spans 15 amino acids. The V gene's germline CDR1 is SGDLS and CDR2 YYNGEE.